One and the same sample provided the 17 T cell receptor beta chains below, sequenced in a study of blood T cell repertoires in COVID-19. Some clones are missing from TCRdb's copy, which holds only in-frame ones; the method was immunoSEQ multiplex PCR. The data contain approximately 300,000 clones, around nine tenths of them singletons. Sequencing was performed on peripheral blood. The receptor set was obtained from a man aged 45-65 years with active or convalescent COVID-19.

V usage is TRBV7-6 and J usage is TRBJ2-5, with D uncertain. With 2 bases removed from V and 7 bases from J, the gap between germline ends came to 11 bases. This CDR3 region has 13 residues. CDR1 is SGHVS, CDR2 FNYEAQ, per germline. The CDR3 here is CASSLFTIGTQYF. The CDR3 nucleotides read TGTGCCAGCAGCTTATTCACTATAGGGACCCAGTACTTC. The full variable domain, with the rest looked up from reference TRBV7-6 and TRBJ2-5, is GAGVSQSPRYKVTKRGQDVALRCDPISGHVSLYWYRQALGQGPEFLTYFNYEAQQDKSGLPNDRFSAERPEGSISTLTIQRTEQRDSAMYRCASSLFTIGTQYFGPGTRLLVL.

The genes are TRBV28 and TRBJ1-4; the D gene is possibly TRBD1 (6 bases). Germline V gives CDR1 MDHEN, CDR2 SYDVKM. The ends were cut back, 6 bases at V and 3 bases at J, with 11 bases in the middle. CDR3 length: 14 residues. CDR3 sequence reads: CASRPQGANEKLFF. CDR3 DNA: TGTGCCAGCAGACCACAGGGCGCTAATGAAAAACTGTTTTTT.

As to this clone: The same CDR3 also results from other DNA sequences found in this sample. This chain uses TRBV5-1 with TRBJ2-1, with 7 nucleotides matching TRBD2. The germline V gene has CDR1 SGHRS and CDR2 YFSETQ. The CDR3 runs to 15 residues. The ends lost 2 bases at V and 0 bases at J; junction bases unmatched: 2. Written as DNA, the CDR3 is TGCGCCAGCAGCTTAGGCGGGAGCTCCTACAATGAGCAGTTCTTC. It codes for CASSLGGSSYNEQFF.

The gene calls are TRBV28 and TRBJ1-2; D gene unclear. Trimming took off 3 bases at V and 7 bases at J, with 12 bases between the two ends. Per germline, CDR1 MDHEN and CDR2 SYDVKM. This CDR3 spans 13 amino acids. CDR3 nucleotide sequence: TGTGCCAGCAGTTTCCCCGGGTTCGGTGGCTACACCTTC. It encodes CASSFPGFGGYTF.

This clone was detected a few times. Distinct nucleotide sequences in the sample also encode this CDR3. CDR3 sequence (DNA): TGTGCCAGCAGTTTCCAGGGGGCGGGTGAAAAACTGTTTTTT. Translating gives CASSFQGAGEKLFF. V gene TRBV27 combines with J gene TRBJ1-4, with 8 nucleotides matching TRBD1. J gave up 7 bases and V 3 bases, and 4 bases lay outside the gene matches. Germline V gene lookup returns CDR1 MNHEY and CDR2 SMNVEV (reference sequence). This CDR3 has 14 residues.

V usage is TRBV7-3 and J usage is TRBJ1-2; D is ambiguous. The germline V gene has CDR1 SGHTA and CDR2 FQGTGA. CDR3 length: 15 amino acids. Trimming pared 4 bases from V and 4 bases from J, leaving 16 bases between. The CDR3 here is CASSSLSTAIYGYTF. CDR3 nucleotides: TGTGCCAGCAGCTCCCTTAGTACCGCGATCTATGGCTACACCTTC.

The V gene is TRBV7-3, the J gene TRBJ2-1; 13 bases map to TRBD2. V dropped 5 bases and J dropped 0; count of bases not matched to a gene: 7. The CDR3 sequence is 18 residues long. Germline assignment: CDR1 SGHTA and CDR2 FQGTGA. DNA for the CDR3: TGTGCCAGCAGCATGGGACTAGCGGGAACTAACTCCTACAATGAGCAGTTCTTC. Residues: CASSMGLAGTNSYNEQFF.

The chain has TRBV7-9 and TRBJ1-6; TRBD1 matches 7 bases. Germline values: CDR1 SEHNR, CDR2 FQNEAQ (reference sequence). With 5 bases clipped from V and 11 bases from J, the junction kept 9 bases outside the gene matches. CDR3 length: 14 amino acids. CDR3 DNA: TGTGCCAGCAGCGAAGGGACAGTGGGAACACCCCTCCACTTT. It encodes CASSEGTVGTPLHF. The full variable domain, rest sourced from reference TRBV7-9 and TRBJ1-6, is DTGVSQNPRHKITKRGQNVTFRCDPISEHNRLYWYRQTLGQGPEFLTYFQNEAQLEKSRLLSDRFSAERPKGSFSTLEIQRTEQGDSAMYLCASSEGTVGTPLHFGNGTRLTVT.

This rearrangement joins TRBV5-4 to TRBJ2-1; 7 bases map to TRBD1. CDR3 size: 14 residues. Germline CDR1 is SGHNT and CDR2 is YYREEE (reference sequence). V was pared by 3 bases and J by 7 bases, with 7 bases of the junction left unmatched. The CDR3 region has the DNA TGTGCCAGCAGCTCTATAACAGGGGAAAATGAGCAGTTCTTC. Protein sequence: CASSSITGENEQFF.

This rearrangement joins TRBV27 to TRBJ2-7; 9 bases align to TRBD2. V lost 5 bases to trimming and J lost 0 bases; unmatched junction nucleotides: 8. The CDR3 is 16 amino acids. Germline V gene lookup returns CDR1 MNHEY and CDR2 SMNVEV (reference sequence). DNA of the CDR3: TGTGCCAGCAGTCGCAGACTAGCGGAAAGCTCCTACGAGCAGTACTTC. This encodes CASSRRLAESSYEQYF.

This rearrangement joins TRBV19 to TRBJ1-2; D perhaps matches TRBD1 (6 bases). Trimming stripped 3 bases from V and 4 bases from J, with 15 bases between. In germline, CDR1 is LNHDA, CDR2 SQIVND (reference sequence). This CDR3 is built from 15 residues. In DNA, the CDR3 is TGTGCCAGTAGTATTATACAGGGTATCGGCTATGGCTACACCTTC. Protein product: CASSIIQGIGYGYTF. The variable domain in full, with the rest retrieved from reference TRBV19 and TRBJ1-2, is DGGITQSPKYLFRKEGQNVTLSCEQNLNHDAMYWYRQDPGQGLRLIYYSQIVNDFQKGDIAEGYSVSREKKESFPLTVTSAQKNPTAFYLCASSIIQGIGYGYTFGSGTRLTVV.

The V gene is TRBV28, the J gene TRBJ1-5, with 7 bases matching TRBD1. The CDR3 consists of 13 residues. With 8 bases clipped from V and 3 bases from J, the junction kept 4 bases outside the gene matches. Per the germline V gene, CDR1 is MDHEN and CDR2 is SYDVKM. CDR3 DNA sequence: TGTGCCAGCCAAGGGGGCCACAATCAGCCCCAGCATTTT. The encoded protein is CASQGGHNQPQHF.

This chain links TRBV6-6 with TRBJ1-1, with D possibly being TRBD1 (5 bases). CDR1 and CDR2 from the germline V gene are MNHNY and SVGAGI (reference sequence). The V gene lost 2 bases and the J gene lost 0 bases, with 10 bases spanning the gap. The CDR3 contains 15 residues. DNA for the CDR3: TGTGCCAGCAGTTACGGGGCGGGGGTGAACACTGAAGCTTTCTTT. This codes for CASSYGAGVNTEAFF.

V usage is TRBV6-2 or TRBV6-3 and J usage is TRBJ1-2; 11 bases line up with TRBD1. Germline CDR1 is MNHEY and CDR2 is SVGEGT. Unmatched junction bases numbered 11, after V lost 6 bases and J lost 5 bases. The CDR3 is made up of 16 amino acids. The CDR3 sequence: CASRYKTGQGVYGYTF. The CDR3 nucleotides are TGTGCCAGCAGATACAAAACGGGACAGGGGGTATATGGCTACACCTTC.

The chain has TRBV9 and TRBJ2-5; tentatively, D is TRBD2 (5 bases). The germline gives CDR1 SGDLS, CDR2 YYNGEE. V gave up 3 bases and J gave up 1 base, with 10 bases separating them. The CDR3 totals 14 residues. The CDR3 loop is CASSGGPSQETQYF. As DNA, the CDR3 is TGTGCCAGCAGCGGAGGGCCCTCCCAAGAGACCCAGTACTTC.

This clone has only one observation. Other nucleotide sequences in the sample specify the same CDR3. The chain recombines TRBV18 with TRBJ1-1; 8 nucleotides agree with TRBD1. After removal of 3 bases from V and 2 bases from J, the junction contained 5 bases not matched to a gene. The germline CDR1 and CDR2 sequences are KGHSH and LQKENI. The CDR3 consists of 15 residues. CDR3: CASSPLGQANTEAFF. In DNA form, the CDR3 reads TGTGCCAGCTCACCTTTGGGACAGGCCAACACTGAAGCTTTCTTT.

The CDR3: CASRVLFGTGTSPLHF. The CDR3 region has the DNA TGTGCCAGCAGAGTTCTGTTTGGGACAGGGACTTCACCCCTCCACTTT. The chain employs TRBV7-2 and TRBJ1-6; 9 bases are shared with TRBD1. After removal of 6 bases from V and 9 bases from J, the junction contained 12 bases not matched to a gene. CDR3 length equals 16 residues. CDR1 is SGHTA and CDR2 is FQGNSA in the germline V gene.